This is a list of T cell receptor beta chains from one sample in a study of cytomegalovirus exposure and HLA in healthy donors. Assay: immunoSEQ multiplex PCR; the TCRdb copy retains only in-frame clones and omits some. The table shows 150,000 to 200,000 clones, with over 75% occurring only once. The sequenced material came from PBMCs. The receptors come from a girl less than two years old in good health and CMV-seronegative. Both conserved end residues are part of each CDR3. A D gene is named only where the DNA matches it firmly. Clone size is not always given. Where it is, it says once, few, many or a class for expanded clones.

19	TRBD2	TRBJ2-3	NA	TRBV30	TGTGCCTGGAGTGTTGGTCGGATAGCGGGGGCCTTTTACACAGATACGCAGTATTTT	CAWSVGRIAGAFYTDTQYF
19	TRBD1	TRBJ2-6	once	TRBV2	TGTGCCAGCAGTGAAAAATACAGGGGGCAAAGCTCTGGGGCCAACGTCCTGACTTTC	CASSEKYRGQSSGANVLTF
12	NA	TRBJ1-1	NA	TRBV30	TGTGCCTGGGGACAGATGAACACTGAAGCTTTCTTT	CAWGQMNTEAFF
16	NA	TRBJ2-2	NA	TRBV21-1	TGTGCCAGCAGCATAAACGGACTAGCGGGAGCCGGGGAGCTGTTTTTT	CASSINGLAGAGELFF
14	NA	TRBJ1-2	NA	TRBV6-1	TGTGCCAGCAGTGAAATCGCTCGGCGGAATCGCTACACCTTC	CASSEIARRNRYTF
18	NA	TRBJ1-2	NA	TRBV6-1	TGTGCCAGCAGTGAAGCGCTCGTGACAAGGGGTGGGGACTATGGCTACACCTTC	CASSEALVTRGGDYGYTF
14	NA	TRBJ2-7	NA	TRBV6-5	TGTGCCAGCAGTTACGGGCAGAGCTCCTACGAGCAGTACTTC	CASSYGQSSYEQYF
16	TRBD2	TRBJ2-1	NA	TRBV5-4	TGTGCCAGCAGTTGGACTAGCGGGGGGCCCGGCGATGAGCAGTTCTTC	CASSWTSGGPGDEQFF
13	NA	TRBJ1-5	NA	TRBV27	TGTGCCAGCAGTTTACGGGGTGATCAGCCCCAGCATTTT	CASSLRGDQPQHF
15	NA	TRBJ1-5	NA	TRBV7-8	TGTGCCAGCAGCCCTAGCAGGGGCCTCCTACAGCCCCAGCATTTT	CASSPSRGLLQPQHF
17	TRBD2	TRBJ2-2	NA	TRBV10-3	TGTGCCATCAGTGTCTCTAGCGGGGGGGCCGACACCGGGGAGCTGTTTTTT	CAISVSSGGADTGELFF
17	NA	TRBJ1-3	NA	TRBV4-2	TGTGCCAGCAGCCAAGATCAGGCAGGATACTCTGGAAACACCATATATTTT	CASSQDQAGYSGNTIYF
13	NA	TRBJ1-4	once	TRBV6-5	TGTGCCAGCAGAACGGGGTCTAATGAAAAACTGTTTTTT	CASRTGSNEKLFF
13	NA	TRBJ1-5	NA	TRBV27	TGTGCCAGCACCCCTGGACATAATCAGCCCCAGCATTTT	CASTPGHNQPQHF
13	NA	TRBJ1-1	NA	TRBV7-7	TGTGCTAGCAGCTTGACAAAGAACACTGAAGCTTTCTTT	CASSLTKNTEAFF
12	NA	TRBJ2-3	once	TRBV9	TGTGCCAGCAGCGTAGAGGGGGATACGCAGTATTTT	CASSVEGDTQYF
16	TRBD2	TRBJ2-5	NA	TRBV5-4	TGTGCCAGCAGCTTAGAAGCGGGGGGGCCGGGGGAGACCCAGTACTTC	CASSLEAGGPGETQYF
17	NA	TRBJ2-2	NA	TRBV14	TGTGCCAGCAGCCAAGAAAAAAAGGACTGGAAGCCAGGGGAGCTGTTTTTT	CASSQEKKDWKPGELFF